These 13 T cell receptor beta chains originate from one sample sequenced in a study of cytomegalovirus exposure and HLA in healthy donors. Libraries were prepared by immunoSEQ multiplex PCR; TCRdb keeps only in-frame clonotypes and omits some of them. The sample lists 71,000 or so clones, 90% to 95% occurring once. The sequenced sample was PBMCs. The receptors were sampled from a man in his late teens or twenties in good health and CMV-seropositive.

This rearrangement joins TRBV27 to TRBJ2-5; tentatively, D is TRBD2 (5 bases). The CDR3 has 13 residues. Germline CDR1 is MNHEY and CDR2 is SMNVEV (reference sequence). V was pared by 0 bases and J by 4 bases, with 6 bases between. For the CDR3, the DNA is TGTGCCAGCAGTTTATCTCGGGGAGAGACCCAGTACTTC. Translating gives CASSLSRGETQYF.

The genes are TRBV9 and TRBJ2-3; tentatively, D is TRBD2 (6 bases). This CDR3 is built from 14 residues. Germline V gene data show CDR1 as SGDLS and CDR2 as YYNGEE. Deletions cut 0 bases from V and 4 bases from J, with 9 bases between. CDR3: CASSVASGSDTQYF. CDR3 DNA sequence: TGTGCCAGCAGCGTAGCGAGCGGGTCAGATACGCAGTATTTT.

V and J are TRBV5-1 and TRBJ1-6; 9 bases are shared with TRBD1. The CDR3 covers 15 residues. The J segment lost 5 bases and the V segment lost 3 bases, leaving 3 bases of the junction unmatched. Germline lookup yields CDR1 SGHRS and CDR2 YFSETQ. Written as DNA, the CDR3 is TGCGCCAGCAGCTCCGGACAGGGGAATAATTCACCCCTCCACTTT. Amino acid sequence: CASSSGQGNNSPLHF.

The chain employs TRBV7-3 and TRBJ1-1, with D tentatively TRBD1 (6 bases). Deletions cut 5 bases from V and 0 bases from J, with 13 bases between. Germline V lookup: CDR1 SGHTA, CDR2 FQGTGA. This CDR3 has 15 residues. In DNA, the CDR3 is TGTGCCAGCAGCCCTCAGACAGGATTGAACACTGAAGCTTTCTTT. Protein sequence: CASSPQTGLNTEAFF.

The chain uses TRBV27 and TRBJ2-5; D perhaps matches TRBD1 (7 bases). Trimming shortened V by 6 bases and J by 5 bases, and 22 bases separated the two germline ends. The CDR3 spans 16 residues. The V gene's germline CDR1 is MNHEY and CDR2 SMNVEV (reference sequence). The CDR3 region is CASSNTLRGRNETQYF. For the CDR3, the DNA is TGTGCCAGCAGCAACACACTCAGGGGGAGGAATGAGACCCAGTACTTC.

This chain connects TRBV7-9 to TRBJ1-3; a possible D gene is TRBD1 (5 bases). V dropped 5 bases and J dropped 0 bases, with 14 bases sitting between them. This CDR3 has 16 amino acids. Germline CDR1 is SEHNR and CDR2 is FQNEAQ (reference sequence). The CDR3 nucleotides read TGTGCCAGCAGCCCCCAAGACAGCTACTCTGGAAACACCATATATTTT. Its protein product is CASSPQDSYSGNTIYF. The variable domain in full, with the rest retrieved from reference TRBV7-9 and TRBJ1-3, is DTGVSQNPRHKITKRGQNVTFRCDPISEHNRLYWYRQTLGQGPEFLTYFQNEAQLEKSRLLSDRFSAERPKGSFSTLEIQRTEQGDSAMYLCASSPQDSYSGNTIYFGEGSWLTVV.

This sequence joins TRBV11-3 and TRBJ2-1, with D possibly matching TRBD2 (6 bases). Germline V gene sequence: CDR1 SGHNT, CDR2 YENEEA. CDR3 length: 13 residues. Trimming left V 1 base short and J 6 bases short, with 7 bases between. CDR3 bases: TGTGCCAGCAGCTTAGGCGGGACCAATGAGCAGTTCTTC. This sequence encodes CASSLGGTNEQFF.

This chain joins TRBV6-1 and TRBJ2-1, with D maybe TRBD1 (6 bases). The CDR3 has 12 amino acids. V was shortened by 6 bases and J by 9 bases, with 12 bases between the two germline ends. Germline V gene lookup returns CDR1 MNHNS and CDR2 SASEGT. CDR3 bases: TGTGCCAGCAGCGGGGACACGGGTGAGCAGTTCTTC. Protein product: CASSGDTGEQFF.

The chain is built from TRBV25-1 and TRBJ1-2, with 7 bases identical to TRBD1. CDR1 and CDR2 (germline): MGHDK, SYGVNS. The CDR3 is 15 residues long. Trimming at V came to 6 bases and at J to 4 bases, leaving 11 bases not matched to a gene. This CDR3 is CASRDRDSELYGYTF. DNA of the CDR3: TGTGCCAGCAGGGACCGGGACAGCGAACTCTATGGCTACACCTTC.

The V gene is TRBV6-1, the J gene TRBJ1-1; the D is unclear. The CDR3 has 15 residues. Germline V lookup: CDR1 MNHNS, CDR2 SASEGT. V gave up 5 bases and J gave up 0 bases, with 13 bases separating them. CDR3 protein: CASSPRMTMNTEAFF. CDR3 sequence (DNA): TGTGCCAGCAGTCCGCGGATGACTATGAACACTGAAGCTTTCTTT.

The rearrangement uses TRBV18 and TRBJ2-7; 9 bases match TRBD1. Trimming at V came to 3 bases and at J to 0 bases, leaving 9 bases not matched to a gene. Germline CDR1 KGHSH, CDR2 LQKENI. CDR3 length: 17 amino acids. DNA for the CDR3: TGTGCCAGCTCACCCCCCTTGACAGGGGGAAGCTCCTACGAGCAGTACTTC. Its translation: CASSPPLTGGSSYEQYF. Full variable domain (outside the CDR3, taken from reference TRBV18 and TRBJ2-7): NAGVMQNPRHLVRRRGQEARLRCSPMKGHSHVYWYRQLPEEGLKFMVYLQKENIIDESGMPKERFSAEFPKEGPSILRIQQVVRGDSAAYFCASSPPLTGGSSYEQYFGPGTRLTVT.

This chain connects TRBV7-9 to TRBJ2-5, with TRBD2 identical over 7 bases. V lost 5 bases and J lost 5; bases outside the gene matches: 17. The CDR3 sequence is 17 residues long. The V gene's germline CDR1 is SEHNR and CDR2 FQNEAQ (reference sequence). The CDR3 nucleotides read TGTGCCAGCAGCCCGCGAGCGGGGCGAGCAGTAGGCGAGACCCAGTACTTC. Translation gives CASSPRAGRAVGETQYF.

The V and J genes are TRBV6-1 and TRBJ1-2; D may be TRBD1 (6 bases). V gave up 5 bases and J gave up 0 bases, with 10 bases separating them. CDR3 size: 14 residues. Germline CDR1 MNHNS, CDR2 SASEGT. The CDR3, as DNA: TGTGCCAGCAGTAATCAGGGGACTAACTATGGCTACACCTTC. Translated, it gives CASSNQGTNYGYTF.